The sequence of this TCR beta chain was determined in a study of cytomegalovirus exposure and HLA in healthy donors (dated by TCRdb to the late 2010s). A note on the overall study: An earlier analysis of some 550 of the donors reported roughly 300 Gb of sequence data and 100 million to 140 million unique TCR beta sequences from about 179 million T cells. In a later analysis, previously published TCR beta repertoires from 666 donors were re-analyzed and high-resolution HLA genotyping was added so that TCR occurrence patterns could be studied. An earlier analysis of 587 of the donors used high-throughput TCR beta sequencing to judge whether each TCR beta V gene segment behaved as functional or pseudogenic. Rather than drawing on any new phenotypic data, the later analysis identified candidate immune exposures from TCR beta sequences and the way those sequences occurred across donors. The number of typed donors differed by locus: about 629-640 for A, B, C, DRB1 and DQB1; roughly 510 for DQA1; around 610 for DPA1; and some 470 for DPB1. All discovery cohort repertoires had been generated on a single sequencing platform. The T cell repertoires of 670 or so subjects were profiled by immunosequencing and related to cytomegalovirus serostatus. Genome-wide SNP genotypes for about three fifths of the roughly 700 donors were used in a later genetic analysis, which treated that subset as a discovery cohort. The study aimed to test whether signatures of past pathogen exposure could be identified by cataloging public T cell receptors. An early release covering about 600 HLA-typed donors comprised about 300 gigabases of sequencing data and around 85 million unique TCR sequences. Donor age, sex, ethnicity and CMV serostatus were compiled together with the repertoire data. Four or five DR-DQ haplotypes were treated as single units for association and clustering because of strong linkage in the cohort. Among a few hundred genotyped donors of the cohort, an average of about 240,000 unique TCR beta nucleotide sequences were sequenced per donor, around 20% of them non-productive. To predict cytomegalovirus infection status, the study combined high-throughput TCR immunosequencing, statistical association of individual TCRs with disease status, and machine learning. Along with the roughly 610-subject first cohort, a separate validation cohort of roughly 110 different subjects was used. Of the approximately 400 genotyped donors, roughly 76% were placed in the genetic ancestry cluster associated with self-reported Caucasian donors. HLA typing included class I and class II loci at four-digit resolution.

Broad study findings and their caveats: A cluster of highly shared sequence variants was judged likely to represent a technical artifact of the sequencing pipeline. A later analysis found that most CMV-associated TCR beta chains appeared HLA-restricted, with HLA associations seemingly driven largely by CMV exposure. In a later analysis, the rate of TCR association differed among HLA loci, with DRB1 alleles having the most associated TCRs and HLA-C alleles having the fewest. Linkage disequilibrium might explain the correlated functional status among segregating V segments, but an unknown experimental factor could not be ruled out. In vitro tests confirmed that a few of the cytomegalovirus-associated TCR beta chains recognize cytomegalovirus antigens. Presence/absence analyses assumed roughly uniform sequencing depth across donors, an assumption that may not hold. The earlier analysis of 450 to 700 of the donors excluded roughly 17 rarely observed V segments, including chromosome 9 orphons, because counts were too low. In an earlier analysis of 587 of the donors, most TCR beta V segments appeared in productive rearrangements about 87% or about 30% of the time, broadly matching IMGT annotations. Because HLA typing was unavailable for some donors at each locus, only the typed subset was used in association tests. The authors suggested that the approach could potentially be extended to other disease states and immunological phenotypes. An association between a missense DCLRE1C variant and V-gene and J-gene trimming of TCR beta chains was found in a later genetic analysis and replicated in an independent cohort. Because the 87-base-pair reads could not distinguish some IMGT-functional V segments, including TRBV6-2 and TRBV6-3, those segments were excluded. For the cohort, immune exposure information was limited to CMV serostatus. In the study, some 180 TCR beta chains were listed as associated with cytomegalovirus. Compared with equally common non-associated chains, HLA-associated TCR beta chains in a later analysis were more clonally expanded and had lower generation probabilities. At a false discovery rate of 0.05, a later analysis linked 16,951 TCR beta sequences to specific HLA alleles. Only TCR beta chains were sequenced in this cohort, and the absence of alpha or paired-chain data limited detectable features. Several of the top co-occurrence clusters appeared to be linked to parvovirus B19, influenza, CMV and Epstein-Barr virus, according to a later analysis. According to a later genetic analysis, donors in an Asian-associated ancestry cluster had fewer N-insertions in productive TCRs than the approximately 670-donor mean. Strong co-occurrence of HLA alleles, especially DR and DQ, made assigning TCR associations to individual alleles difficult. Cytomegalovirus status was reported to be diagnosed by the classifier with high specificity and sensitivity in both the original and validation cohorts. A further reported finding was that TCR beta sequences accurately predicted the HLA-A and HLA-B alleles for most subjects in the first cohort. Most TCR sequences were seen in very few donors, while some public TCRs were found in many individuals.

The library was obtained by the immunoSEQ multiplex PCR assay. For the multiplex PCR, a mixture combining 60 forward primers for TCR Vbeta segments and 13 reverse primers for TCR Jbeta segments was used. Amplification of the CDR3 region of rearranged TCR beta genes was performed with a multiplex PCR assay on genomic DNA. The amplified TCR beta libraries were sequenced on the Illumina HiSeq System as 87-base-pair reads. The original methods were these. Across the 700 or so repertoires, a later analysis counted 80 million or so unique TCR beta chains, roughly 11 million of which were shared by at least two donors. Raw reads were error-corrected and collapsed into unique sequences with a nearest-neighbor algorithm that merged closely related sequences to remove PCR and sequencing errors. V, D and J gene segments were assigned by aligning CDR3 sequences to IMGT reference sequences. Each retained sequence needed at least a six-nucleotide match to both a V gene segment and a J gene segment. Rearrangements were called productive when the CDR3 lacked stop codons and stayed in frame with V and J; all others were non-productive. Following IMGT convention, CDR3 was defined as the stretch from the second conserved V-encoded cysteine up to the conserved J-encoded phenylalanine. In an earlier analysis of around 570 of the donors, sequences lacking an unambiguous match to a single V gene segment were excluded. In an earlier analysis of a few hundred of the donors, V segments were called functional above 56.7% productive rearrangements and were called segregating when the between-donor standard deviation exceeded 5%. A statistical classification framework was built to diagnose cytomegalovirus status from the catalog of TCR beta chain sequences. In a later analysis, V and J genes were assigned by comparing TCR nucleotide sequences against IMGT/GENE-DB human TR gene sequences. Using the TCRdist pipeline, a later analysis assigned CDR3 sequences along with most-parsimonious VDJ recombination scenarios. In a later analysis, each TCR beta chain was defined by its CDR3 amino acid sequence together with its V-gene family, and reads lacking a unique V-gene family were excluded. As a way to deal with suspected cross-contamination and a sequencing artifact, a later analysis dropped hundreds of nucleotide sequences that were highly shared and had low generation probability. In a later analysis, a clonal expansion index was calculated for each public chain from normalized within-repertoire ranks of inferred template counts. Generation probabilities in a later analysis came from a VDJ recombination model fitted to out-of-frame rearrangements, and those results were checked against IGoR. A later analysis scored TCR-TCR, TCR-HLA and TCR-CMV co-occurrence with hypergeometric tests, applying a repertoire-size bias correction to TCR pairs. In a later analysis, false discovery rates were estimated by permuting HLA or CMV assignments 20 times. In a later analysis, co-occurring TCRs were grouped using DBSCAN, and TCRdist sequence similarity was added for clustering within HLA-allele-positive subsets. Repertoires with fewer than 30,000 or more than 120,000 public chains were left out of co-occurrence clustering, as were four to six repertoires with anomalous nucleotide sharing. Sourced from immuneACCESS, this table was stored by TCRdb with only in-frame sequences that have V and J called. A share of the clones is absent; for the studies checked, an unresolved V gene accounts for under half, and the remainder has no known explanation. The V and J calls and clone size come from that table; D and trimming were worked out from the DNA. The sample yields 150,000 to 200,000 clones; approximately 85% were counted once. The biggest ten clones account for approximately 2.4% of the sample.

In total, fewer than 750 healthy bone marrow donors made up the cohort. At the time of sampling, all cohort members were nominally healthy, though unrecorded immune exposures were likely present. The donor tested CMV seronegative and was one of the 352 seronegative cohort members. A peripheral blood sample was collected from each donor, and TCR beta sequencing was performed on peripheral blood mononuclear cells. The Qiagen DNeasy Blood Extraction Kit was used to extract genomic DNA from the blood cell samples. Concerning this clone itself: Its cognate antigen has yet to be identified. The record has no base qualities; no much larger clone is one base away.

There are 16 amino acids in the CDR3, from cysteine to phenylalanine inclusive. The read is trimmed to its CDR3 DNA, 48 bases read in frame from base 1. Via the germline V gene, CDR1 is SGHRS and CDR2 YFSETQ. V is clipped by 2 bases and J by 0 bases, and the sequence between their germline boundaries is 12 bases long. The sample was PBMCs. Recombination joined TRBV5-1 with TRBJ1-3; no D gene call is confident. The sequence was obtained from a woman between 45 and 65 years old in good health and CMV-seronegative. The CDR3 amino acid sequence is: CASSFGVGSSGNTIYF. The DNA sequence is TGCGCCAGCAGCTTCGGGGTGGGGAGCTCTGGAAACACCATATATTTT.